This T cell receptor (beta chain) emerged from a study of shared clonotypes between healthy human individuals. Only in-frame clones appear in the TCRdb table, and some are missing; sequencing was by immunoSEQ multiplex PCR. The sample shows approximately 2,300,000 clones, under 95% of them seen only once. This CDR3 contains 14 residues. Germline CDR1 and CDR2: MNHEY and SVGAGI. Trimming removed 6 bases at V and 5 bases at J, with 13 bases between. Sequences were obtained from naive CD4+ T cells from PBMCs. The sample's subset: CD45RA+ positively selected. This receptor was obtained from a man aged 18 to 29 in good health. Some clones in this sample may be carry-over from other donors' samples. This chain connects TRBV6-5 to TRBJ2-2; possibly TRBD2 for D (5 bases). This CDR3 is CASSGLASTGELFF. The CDR3 nucleotides are TGTGCCAGCAGCGGGCTAGCATCAACCGGGGAGCTGTTTTTT.